Listed below are T cell receptor beta chains from one sample, sequenced in a study of tumor-infiltrating lymphocytes in primary liver carcinoma. TCRdb analysed the multiplex PCR reads with MiXCR anew, one entry per CDR3 protein. The data show approximately 110,000 distinct CDR3 sequences, around 64% seen once. What was sequenced was liver tumor tissue from sampling region 3. The receptor set was obtained from a woman aged 55 to 70 with primary liver carcinoma and hepatitis B virus infection. Both conserved end residues are part of each CDR3. The order of the fields is D gene, clone size, J gene, V gene, CDR3 protein, CDR3 DNA. D genes are given only for firm matches. Clone sizes are given selectively: once, few, many, or a class where the clone is expanded.

d_gene: -; abundance: -; j_gene: TRBJ2-4; v_gene: TRBV7-3; CDR3aa: CASSPTAKNIQYF; CDR3nt: TGTGCCAGCAGCCCTACGGCCAAAAACATTCAGTACTTC
d_gene: TRBD2; abundance: many; j_gene: TRBJ2-1; v_gene: TRBV4-2; CDR3aa: CASSQDSLAGTYNEQFF; CDR3nt: TGTGCCAGCAGCCAAGATTCCCTAGCGGGAACGTACAATGAGCAGTTCTTC
d_gene: -; abundance: -; j_gene: TRBJ2-5; v_gene: TRBV30; CDR3aa: CAWSVRNGAPHYF; CDR3nt: TGTGCCTGGAGTGTACGAAATGGGGCACCTCACTACTTC
d_gene: -; abundance: -; j_gene: TRBJ2-2; v_gene: TRBV11-2; CDR3aa: CASSLQGFLAGELLF; CDR3nt: TGTGCCAGCAGCCTACAGGGTTTTCTCGCCGGGGAGCTGCTCTTT
d_gene: -; abundance: -; j_gene: TRBJ1-2; v_gene: TRBV11-2; CDR3aa: CASNRSSGQGYGYTF; CDR3nt: TGTGCCAGCAACCGTTCTTCGGGGCAGGGCTATGGCTACACCTTC
d_gene: -; abundance: -; j_gene: TRBJ1-4; v_gene: TRBV18; CDR3aa: CASSPGQSATNEKLFF; CDR3nt: TGTGCCAGCTCACCAGGACAGTCAGCAACTAATGAAAAACTGTTTTTT
d_gene: TRBD1; abundance: -; j_gene: TRBJ1-1; v_gene: TRBV6-5; CDR3aa: CASSCSGQDTEAFF; CDR3nt: TGTGCCAGCAGTTGCTCGGGACAGGACACTGAAGCTTTCTTT
d_gene: -; abundance: -; j_gene: TRBJ2-1; v_gene: TRBV11-2; CDR3aa: CASSFTPLRSSYIEQSF; CDR3nt: TGTGCCAGCAGCTTTACCCCACTGAGGAGCTCCTACATTGAGCAGTCCTTT
d_gene: -; abundance: once; j_gene: TRBJ1-4; v_gene: TRBV29-1; CDR3aa: CSVVSDSSFQWFF; CDR3nt: TGCAGCGTTGTATCAGACAGCTCCTTTCAGTGGTTTTTT
d_gene: -; abundance: many; j_gene: TRBJ1-1; v_gene: TRBV6-6; CDR3aa: CASLPGHSPGGTEAFF; CDR3nt: TGTGCCAGCTTGCCGGGGCACAGCCCCGGGGGGACTGAAGCTTTCTTT
d_gene: -; abundance: -; j_gene: TRBJ2-6; v_gene: TRBV28; CDR3aa: CAIHESGPSGANVLTF; CDR3nt: TGTGCCATCCACGAATCAGGGCCCTCTGGGGCCAACGTCCTGACTTTC
d_gene: -; abundance: -; j_gene: TRBJ1-6; v_gene: TRBV7-9; CDR3aa: CASSLEYGPLHF; CDR3nt: TGTGCCAGCAGCTTAGAGTATGGACCCCTCCACTTT
d_gene: TRBD1; abundance: many; j_gene: TRBJ1-1; v_gene: TRBV12-3/TRBV12-4; CDR3aa: CASRETGGGTEAFF; CDR3nt: TGTGCCAGCAGAGAGACAGGGGGCGGCACTGAAGCTTTCTTT
d_gene: -; abundance: once; j_gene: TRBJ2-1; v_gene: TRBV29-1; CDR3aa: CSVVGTTSSYNEHFF; CDR3nt: TGCAGCGTTGTCGGGACAACAAGTTCCTACAATGAGCATTTCTTC
d_gene: -; abundance: -; j_gene: TRBJ1-2; v_gene: TRBV19; CDR3aa: CASSAGLRPIYGYTF; CDR3nt: TGTGCCAGTAGTGCGGGCCTCCGCCCGATCTATGGCTACACCTTC
d_gene: -; abundance: -; j_gene: TRBJ2-2; v_gene: TRBV11-1; CDR3aa: CANRPSLDIGELFF; CDR3nt: TGTGCCAACAGACCGAGCCTTGACATTGGGGAGCTGTTTTTT
d_gene: -; abundance: -; j_gene: TRBJ2-1; v_gene: TRBV29-1; CDR3aa: CSMQAGRSNEQFF; CDR3nt: TGTAGCATGCAGGCTGGACGCAGCAATGAGCAGTTCTTC
d_gene: -; abundance: -; j_gene: TRBJ2-1; v_gene: TRBV29-1; CDR3aa: CSVGLPGREFF; CDR3nt: TGCAGTGTCGGACTACCGGGAAGGGAGTTCTTC
d_gene: -; abundance: -; j_gene: TRBJ1-5; v_gene: TRBV19; CDR3aa: CASSMGGFHKPQHF; CDR3nt: TGTGCCAGTAGTATGGGAGGTTTCCATAAGCCCCAGCATTTT
d_gene: TRBD2; abundance: many; j_gene: TRBJ2-5; v_gene: TRBV5-1; CDR3aa: CASSWEGRGAQETQYF; CDR3nt: TGCGCCAGCAGCTGGGAGGGGAGAGGGGCACAAGAGACCCAGTACTTC
d_gene: TRBD1; abundance: many; j_gene: TRBJ1-1; v_gene: TRBV6-5; CDR3aa: CASRGTTGSSEAFF; CDR3nt: TGTGCCAGCAGGGGGACGACAGGGAGTTCTGAAGCTTTCTTT
d_gene: TRBD1; abundance: -; j_gene: TRBJ2-5; v_gene: TRBV18; CDR3aa: CASSPRDRVGTQYF; CDR3nt: TGTGCCAGCTCCCCCCGGGACAGGGTGGGGACCCAGTACTTC
d_gene: TRBD2; abundance: -; j_gene: TRBJ2-1; v_gene: TRBV20-1; CDR3aa: CSASQREINEQFF; CDR3nt: TGCAGTGCTAGCCAGCGGGAAATCAATGAGCAGTTCTTC
d_gene: -; abundance: many; j_gene: TRBJ2-1; v_gene: TRBV6-5; CDR3aa: CASSYSRVTNEQFF; CDR3nt: TGTGCCAGCAGTTACTCGAGAGTGACCAATGAGCAGTTCTTC
d_gene: TRBD1; abundance: -; j_gene: TRBJ2-1; v_gene: TRBV5-1; CDR3aa: CASSLFRDSGNYNEQFF; CDR3nt: TGCGCCAGCAGCTTGTTTCGGGACAGTGGGAACTACAATGAGCAGTTCTTC
d_gene: TRBD2; abundance: many; j_gene: TRBJ2-3; v_gene: TRBV29-1; CDR3aa: CSVGGGGPGTDTQYF; CDR3nt: TGCAGCGTTGGTGGGGGAGGGCCCGGCACAGATACGCAGTATTTT
d_gene: -; abundance: many; j_gene: TRBJ2-4; v_gene: TRBV6-1; CDR3aa: CASSGQARLRKNIQYF; CDR3nt: TGTGCCAGCAGTGGACAGGCGCGACTAAGGAAAAACATTCAGTACTTC
d_gene: -; abundance: -; j_gene: TRBJ2-7; v_gene: TRBV6-2/TRBV6-3; CDR3aa: CASSPEGAGADYEQYF; CDR3nt: TGTGCCAGCAGTCCTGAGGGGGCGGGAGCGGACTACGAGCAGTACTTT
d_gene: -; abundance: -; j_gene: TRBJ2-2; v_gene: TRBV29-1; CDR3aa: CSARAGTTNIGELFF; CDR3nt: TGCAGCGCCCGTGCAGGGACAACGAACATCGGGGAGCTGTTTTTT
d_gene: TRBD2; abundance: -; j_gene: TRBJ2-1; v_gene: TRBV6-1; CDR3aa: CATTKLAGVSEQFF; CDR3nt: TGTGCCACCACAAAACTAGCGGGAGTCAGTGAGCAGTTCTTC
d_gene: -; abundance: many; j_gene: TRBJ2-7; v_gene: TRBV4-1; CDR3aa: CASSQGGNYVEQYF; CDR3nt: TGCGCCAGCAGCCAAGGGGGCAACTACGTCGAGCAGTACTTC
d_gene: TRBD2; abundance: once; j_gene: TRBJ2-1; v_gene: TRBV6-5; CDR3aa: CASSYRREGNEQFF; CDR3nt: TGTGCCAGCAGTTACAGGCGGGAGGGAAATGAGCAGTTCTTC
d_gene: -; abundance: once; j_gene: TRBJ2-5; v_gene: TRBV29-1; CDR3aa: CSVARGTQETQHF; CDR3nt: -
d_gene: -; abundance: -; j_gene: TRBJ2-3; v_gene: TRBV7-2; CDR3aa: CASCLVGTDTHYF; CDR3nt: TGTGCCAGCTGCTTAGTGGGCACGGATACGCACTATTTT
d_gene: -; abundance: once; j_gene: TRBJ2-1; v_gene: TRBV5-1; CDR3aa: CTIGTPVGNEQFF; CDR3nt: TGCACCATCGGGACCCCCGTCGGCAATGAGCAGTTCTTC
d_gene: -; abundance: -; j_gene: TRBJ1-3; v_gene: TRBV20-1; CDR3aa: CSARDGGVIDIIYF; CDR3nt: TGCAGTGCTCGTGACGGGGGGGTAATTGACATCATATATTTT
d_gene: -; abundance: -; j_gene: TRBJ2-2; v_gene: TRBV11-2; CDR3aa: CVSSRERVGELFF; CDR3nt: TGTGTCAGCAGCCGCGAGAGGGTCGGGGAGCTGTTTTTT
d_gene: TRBD1; abundance: many; j_gene: TRBJ1-2; v_gene: TRBV29-1; CDR3aa: CSVEGLGQGVYGYTF; CDR3nt: TGCAGCGTTGAAGGACTAGGACAGGGAGTCTATGGCTACACCTTC
d_gene: -; abundance: -; j_gene: TRBJ2-1; v_gene: TRBV11-3; CDR3aa: CASSLGRWEWGVDERFF; CDR3nt: TGTGCCAGCAGCTTAGGTCGGTGGGAGTGGGGTGTCGATGAGCGATTCTTC
d_gene: TRBD2; abundance: -; j_gene: TRBJ2-4; v_gene: TRBV11-2; CDR3aa: CASSPRPAGGPRTKNIQYF; CDR3nt: TGTGCCAGCAGCCCTCGACCAGCGGGAGGACCTCGGACCAAAAACATTCAGTACTTC
d_gene: -; abundance: -; j_gene: TRBJ2-7; v_gene: TRBV20-1; CDR3aa: CSASPIDGGKNEQYF; CDR3nt: TGCAGTGCTAGCCCTATCGACGGGGGAAAGAACGAACAGTACTTC
d_gene: -; abundance: few; j_gene: TRBJ2-7; v_gene: TRBV2; CDR3aa: CASNRETYEQYF; CDR3nt: TGTGCCAGCAACAGGGAAACCTACGAGCAGTACTTC
d_gene: -; abundance: -; j_gene: TRBJ2-3; v_gene: TRBV6-5; CDR3aa: CASSELGSDTQYF; CDR3nt: TGTGCCAGTTCTGAACTGGGATCAGATACGCAGTATTTT
d_gene: -; abundance: once; j_gene: TRBJ1-1; v_gene: TRBV11-3; CDR3aa: CASSTIGQTEAFF; CDR3nt: TGTGCCAGTAGCACTATCGGGCAGACTGAAGCTTTCTTT
d_gene: -; abundance: many; j_gene: TRBJ2-1; v_gene: TRBV29-1; CDR3aa: CSGDEQFF; CDR3nt: TGCAGCGGAGATGAGCAGTTCTTC
d_gene: -; abundance: -; j_gene: TRBJ2-1; v_gene: TRBV12-3/TRBV12-4; CDR3aa: CVSSSVYNEQFF; CDR3nt: TGTGTCAGCAGTTCGGTCTACAATGAGCAGTTCTTT
d_gene: -; abundance: medium-sized; j_gene: TRBJ2-3; v_gene: TRBV11-2; CDR3aa: CASSLEMPTSTDTQYF; CDR3nt: TGTGCCAGCAGCTTAGAGATGCCCACTAGCACAGATACGCAGTATTTT
d_gene: -; abundance: -; j_gene: TRBJ1-1; v_gene: TRBV11-2; CDR3aa: CASGLSFLRGPMEAFF; CDR3nt: TGTGCCAGCGGCTTATCATTCTTGCGGGGGCCCATGGAAGCTTTCTTT
d_gene: TRBD1; abundance: few; j_gene: TRBJ1-6; v_gene: TRBV13; CDR3aa: CASSWDRGHDSPLHF; CDR3nt: TGTGCCAGCAGCTGGGACAGGGGGCACGATTCACCCCTCCACTTT
d_gene: TRBD2; abundance: many; j_gene: TRBJ2-5; v_gene: TRBV12-3/TRBV12-4; CDR3aa: CASSRGVGETQYF; CDR3nt: TGTGCCAGCAGTCGGGGGGTAGGGGAGACCCAGTACTTC
d_gene: TRBD1; abundance: many; j_gene: TRBJ2-7; v_gene: TRBV10-2; CDR3aa: CATNSGTGYEQYF; CDR3nt: TGCGCCACCAACTCCGGGACAGGGTACGAGCAGTACTTC